This TCR beta chain was identified during a study of cytomegalovirus exposure and HLA in healthy donors. The CDR3 covers 13 residues. Remarks on this clone: Its cognate antigen is unknown.

The table came from immunoSEQ multiplex PCR; TCRdb's copy has only in-frame clones and leaves some out. The sample lists 150,000 to 200,000 clones, 75% to 90% seen once, with around 2.3% in the top ten. Study-level findings and limits: While the bulk of TCR sequences proved rare, some public TCRs turned up in many donors. There were three CMV-associated chains whose specificity for CMV antigens was confirmed in vitro.

The J gene is TRBJ2-1, the V gene TRBV21-1; the D segment call TRBD2 is taken from the table without a DNA check. TRBV21-1 is noted as a pseudogene. The clonotype was recovered from a young woman in good health and CMV-seronegative. Material: PBMCs. This CDR3 reads CASNSGMVHEQFF. CDR3 bases: TGTGCCAGCAATAGCGGGATGGTTCATGAGCAGTTCTTC.